This T cell receptor (beta chain) emerged from a study of tumor-infiltrating lymphocytes in primary liver carcinoma. About the research overall: Regardless of tissue type, samples showed similar yields of roughly 3.5 to 7.5 million productive TCRbeta reads.

TCR beta cDNA was made from 500 ng total RNA with a constant-region primer. Libraries covering TCR beta were generated through three nested multiplex PCR rounds (using a slightly modified ARM-PCR). The study ran its first two PCR rounds for roughly 10 cycles each, using TRBV1-TRBV30 forward primers and a C-beta reverse primer. TCRdb re-analysed the multiplex PCR reads in MiXCR, keeping a single row per CDR3 protein. The data show 80,000 to 100,000 distinct CDR3 sequences, 55% to 75% seen once. The length of the CDR3 is 19 residues. Germline V lookup: CDR1 SGHNT, CDR2 YENEEA. The study, taken as a whole, reports: Tumors and blood were compared for top-250-clone fraction, and tumors had the significantly higher value (p = 0.039).

Taking about 18-30 mg of unsorted bulk tissue, the authors co-extracted RNA and DNA. Patients had chronic HBV infection and were treatment-naive. Concerning this clonotype: Its antigen is unknown. The junction shows a germline mismatch at one end, possibly a read error.

This TCR derives from a middle-aged man with primary liver carcinoma and hepatitis B virus infection. The chain joins TRBV11-3 to TRBJ2-1; 9 bases match TRBD2. Source material: tumor-adjacent normal liver tissue. The CDR3 protein is CARSLDQREAFSSYNEQLF. Here the CDR3 DNA reads TGCGCCAGGAGCTTAGATCAGCGGGAGGCGTTCAGCTCCTACAATGAGCAGCTCTTC.